The present T cell receptor (beta chain) was sequenced within a study of blood T cell repertoires in COVID-19. Across the whole study: Samples representing acute and convalescent COVID-19 were sourced from the United States, Italy and Spain. In each case, the material was cDNA or gDNA derived from T cells, B-cell-depleted T cells, or PBMCs.

The protocol was immunoSEQ multiplex PCR, while the TCRdb copy is restricted to in-frame clones and leaves out a portion. Among over 200,000 clones listed, approximately 85% were seen once. This CDR3 is built from 15 residues. V gave up 5 bases and J gave up 9 bases, with 20 bases separating them. Germline V lookup: CDR1 SGHTA, CDR2 FQGNSA. This TCR was recovered from a woman under 40 with acute or convalescent COVID-19. The V call is TRBV7-2, the J call TRBJ2-1; D is perhaps TRBD2 (6 bases). What was sequenced was peripheral blood. The CDR3 region is CASSGPPPGESEQFF. In nucleotides, the CDR3 is TGTGCCAGCAGCGGACCGCCCCCGGGAGAGAGTGAGCAGTTCTTC.